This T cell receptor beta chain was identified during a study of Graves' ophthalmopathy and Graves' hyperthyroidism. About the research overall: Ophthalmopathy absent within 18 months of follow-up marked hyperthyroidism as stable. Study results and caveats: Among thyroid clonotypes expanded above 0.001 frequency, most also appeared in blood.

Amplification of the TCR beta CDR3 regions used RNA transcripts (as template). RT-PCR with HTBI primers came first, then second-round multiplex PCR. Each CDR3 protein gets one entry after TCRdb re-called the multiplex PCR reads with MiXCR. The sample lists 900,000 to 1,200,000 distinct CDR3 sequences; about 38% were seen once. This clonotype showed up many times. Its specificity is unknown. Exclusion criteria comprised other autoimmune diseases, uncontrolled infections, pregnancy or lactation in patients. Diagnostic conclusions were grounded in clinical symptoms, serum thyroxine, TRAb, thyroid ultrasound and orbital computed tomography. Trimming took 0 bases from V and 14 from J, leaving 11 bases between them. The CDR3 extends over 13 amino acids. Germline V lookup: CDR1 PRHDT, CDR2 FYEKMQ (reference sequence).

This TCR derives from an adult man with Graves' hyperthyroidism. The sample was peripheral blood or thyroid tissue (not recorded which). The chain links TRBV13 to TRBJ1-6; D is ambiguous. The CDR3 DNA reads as TGTGCCAGCAGCTTAGGAACACATCGAACCCTCCACTTT. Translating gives CASSLGTHRTLHF. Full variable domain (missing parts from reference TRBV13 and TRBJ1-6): AAGVIQSPRHLIKEKRETATLKCYPIPRHDTVYWYQQGPGQDPQFLISFYEKMQSDKGSIPDRFSAQQFSDYHSELNMSSLELGDSALYFCASSLGTHRTLHFGNGTRLTVT.